This T cell receptor beta chain derives from a study of identical twins (dated by TCRdb to the mid-2010s). Study-level background: The study deep-sequenced TCR alpha and beta repertoires from monozygotic twins, unrelated adults of various ages and cord blood to test whether fetal clonotypes persist. Replicate twin experiments were performed at different times using different library preparation protocols to rule out contamination.

Only healthy Caucasian donors were included. Libraries were constructed by 5' RACE. Sequencing was performed on an Illumina HiSeq 2000. Template switching added a universal primer binding site, and the final cDNA carried a unique molecular identifier that allowed TCR cDNA molecules to be counted accurately. Specific primers in the conserved constant-segment region were used to synthesize first-strand cDNA for the TCR alpha and beta chains. To control for contamination, each cDNA library was double barcoded with a SMART-Mk sample barcode plus Illumina barcodes. TruSeq adapter sequences and Illumina sample barcodes were added in two successive PCR steps. The TCR alpha and beta cDNA libraries were sequenced on the Illumina HiSeq platform using custom primers. As for the original processing: Raw reads were processed with MiGEC to extract unique molecular identifiers, and MiXCR was used to determine CDR3 positions. Recombination models were inferred per individual with the repgenHMM and IGoR tools using an EM algorithm. Shared clonotype analysis was performed with the tcR package in R, normalizing sharing by the product of cloneset sizes. To study raw recombination without the effects of thymic and clonal selection, out-of-frame nonproductive sequences were analyzed. The raw public data were reprocessed by TCRdb itself: fastp quality trimming at Q25, MiXCR clonotype calling, in-frame beta chains only. Records with the same CDR3 protein are collapsed into one entry carrying the most frequent genes and DNA. None of the V and J calls come from the authors' own analysis; TCRdb made them. For this sample the table gives around 1.7 million distinct CDR3 sequences, of which 25% to 35% were detected only once. 0.25% to 0.3% of the sample is taken by the ten largest.

The study at large found these results: In monozygotic twins, recombination models systematically underestimated out-of-frame TCR alpha sharing, but the models matched the sharing seen between unrelated individuals. Because the same donors could not be followed over many years, the conclusions relied on cross-sectional statistical analysis. Zero-insertion analyses could be partly confounded by invariant T cells such as MAIT and iNKT, though diverse VJ usage argued against such confounding for most clonotypes. Fewer insertions were carried by abundant cord blood beta clonotypes, a similar but weaker trend appeared in young adult naive repertoires, and no such trend appeared in memory repertoires. Compared with coincidental sharing between unrelated individuals, out-of-frame TCR alpha sequences shared between twins showed an excess of sequences with low generation probability. The excess sharing between twins in beta out-of-frame sequences was weaker because fewer shared sequences reduced the signal-to-noise ratio.

Via the germline V gene, CDR1 is SGHDN and CDR2 FVKESK. From the cysteine through the phenylalanine, the CDR3 covers 15 amino acids. The retained sequence is limited to the CDR3, 45 bases, with the frame set at the first base. Turning to this clonotype: Which antigen it targets is not known. At one end the junction does not follow the germline gene, possibly because of a read error.

This receptor was identified in a newborn girl in good health. Recombination linked TRBV14 to TRBJ2-1; 12 central nucleotides agree with TRBD2. What was sequenced was cord blood. In nucleotide form, the sequence is TGTGCCAGCAGCTGGACTAGCGGGAACCACAATGGGCAGTTCTTC. The translation is CASSWTSGNHNGQFF.